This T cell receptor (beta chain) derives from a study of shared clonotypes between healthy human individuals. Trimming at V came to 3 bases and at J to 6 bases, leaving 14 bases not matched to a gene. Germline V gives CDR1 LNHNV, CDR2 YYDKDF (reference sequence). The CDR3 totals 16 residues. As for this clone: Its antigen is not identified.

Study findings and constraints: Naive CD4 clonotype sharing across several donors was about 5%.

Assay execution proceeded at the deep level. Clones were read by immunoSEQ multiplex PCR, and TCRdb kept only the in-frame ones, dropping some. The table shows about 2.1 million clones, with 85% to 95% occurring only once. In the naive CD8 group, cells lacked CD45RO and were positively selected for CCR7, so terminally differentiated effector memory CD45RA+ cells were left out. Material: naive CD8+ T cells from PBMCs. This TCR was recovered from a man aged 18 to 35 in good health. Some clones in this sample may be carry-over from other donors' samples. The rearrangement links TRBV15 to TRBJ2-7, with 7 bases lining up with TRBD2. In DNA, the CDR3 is TGTGCCACCAGCAGGGGACTATCGAGAACTAGCACCGAGCAGTACTTC. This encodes CATSRGLSRTSTEQYF.